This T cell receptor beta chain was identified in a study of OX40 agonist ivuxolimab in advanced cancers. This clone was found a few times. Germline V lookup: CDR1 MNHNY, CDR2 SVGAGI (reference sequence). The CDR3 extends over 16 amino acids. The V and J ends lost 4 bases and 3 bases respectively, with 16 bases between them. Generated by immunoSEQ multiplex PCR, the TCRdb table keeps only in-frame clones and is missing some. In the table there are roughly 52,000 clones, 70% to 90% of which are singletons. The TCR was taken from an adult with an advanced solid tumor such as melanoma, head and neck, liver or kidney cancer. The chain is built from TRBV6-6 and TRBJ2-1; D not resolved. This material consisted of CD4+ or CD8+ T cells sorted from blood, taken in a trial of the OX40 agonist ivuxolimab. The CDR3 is CASSFGLVSDYNEQFF. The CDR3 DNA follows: TGTGCCAGCAGTTTTGGTCTAGTATCGGACTACAATGAGCAGTTCTTC.